Included here is one T cell receptor beta chain sequence, with context. Its antigen is as yet unknown. Roughly 1.8 micrograms of genomic DNA from cryopreserved PBMCs went into TCR beta libraries. This sample is part of a study of cytotoxic CD8 clonotypes in ibrutinib-treated CLL. Overall study findings and caveats: Before falling back toward baseline at progression, clonality had risen at the time of ibrutinib response. At the start, clonality exceeded age-matched healthy donors and followed circulating CD8+ T-cell counts.

The table came from immunoSEQ multiplex PCR; TCRdb's copy has only in-frame clones and leaves some out. The profile shows hundreds of thousands of clones, 67% of them singletons. This CDR3 is built from 13 residues. Trimming stripped 2 bases from V and 7 bases from J, with 12 bases between. CDR1 is SGHTA, CDR2 FQGNSA, per germline. The V gene is TRBV7-2, the J gene TRBJ2-7; no clear D. This specimen was PBMCs, taken after 36 months of ibrutinib treatment. This TCR derives from a human donor with chronic lymphocytic leukemia. The chain's CDR3 is CASSLFDSEEQYF. DNA for the CDR3: TGTGCCAGCAGCTTATTCGACTCAGAAGAGCAGTACTTC. Filled out from reference TRBV7-2 and TRBJ2-7, the complete variable domain reads GAGVSQSPSNKVTEKGKDVELRCDPISGHTALYWYRQSLGQGLEFLIYFQGNSAPDKSGLPSDRFSAERTGGSVSTLTIQRTQQEDSAVYLCASSLFDSEEQYFGPGTRLTVT.